This T cell receptor beta chain was identified in a study of regulatory T cells in long-lasting Graves disease. Study-level points and caveats: Persistent disease favored TRBV28, TRBJ1-2 and TRBJ2-5.

Time point specified: newly diagnosed GD, antithyroid drugs for less than 3 months. Extracted RNA from PBMCs served as the source of the TCR library. Notes on this clonotype: Its antigen remains unidentified.

CDR3 regions were amplified by Arm-PCR using iRepertoire HTBI primers to build TCR beta libraries. In TCRdb, the multiplex PCR reads were re-called with MiXCR into one record per CDR3 protein. The sample carries about 320,000 distinct CDR3 sequences, over 15% recorded once. V was clipped by 0 bases and J by 3 bases, with 15 bases between them. CDR1 and CDR2 from the germline V gene are PRHDT and FYEKMQ (reference sequence). The length of the CDR3 is 16 residues. The genes are TRBV13 and TRBJ2-7, with D perhaps TRBD1 (6 bases). This clonotype originated in a female donor with Graves disease. The sample consisted of peripheral blood mononuclear cells (PBMCs), taken at new diagnosis, from a patient treated with antithyroid drugs. The CDR3, as DNA: TGTGCCAGCAGCTTAGGATACGGAGACAGGCTCTACGAGCAGTACTTC. It yields the protein CASSLGYGDRLYEQYF.